What follows are 28 T cell receptor beta chains derived from one specimen sequenced in a study of CD8 T cells in Susac syndrome. RNA amounts of 0.5 to 1 ug underwent reverse transcription with random hexamers. One entry per CDR3 protein results from TCRdb running MiXCR on the immunoSEQ multiplex PCR reads. Of 160,000 or so distinct CDR3 sequences listed, 90% to 95% are singletons. The specimen sequenced was CD8+ T cells from PBMCs. These receptors were obtained from a human donor with multiple sclerosis.

This chain connects TRBV20-1 to TRBJ2-5; 10 nucleotides line up with TRBD2. The germline CDR1 and CDR2 sequences are DFQATT and SNEGSKA (reference sequence). With V trimmed by 8 bases and J by 1 base, 22 bases remained unmatched. The CDR3 is 19 amino acids. DNA of the CDR3: TGCAGTTCCCGAGGCACGAGCGGGAGGGCCGAAGGACCCCAAGAGACCCAGTACTTC. It is translated as CSSRGTSGRAEGPQETQYF.

This chain links TRBV7-9 with TRBJ2-3; D not certain. The germline V and J ends were trimmed by 5 bases and 8 bases, with 11 bases remaining between them. CDR3 length: 12 amino acids. Germline-derived CDR1 and CDR2 are SEHNR and FQNEAQ (reference sequence). CDR3 DNA: TGTGCCAGCAGCCCCCCCCGAGGTACGCAGTATTTT. Its translation is CASSPPRGTQYF.

The chain carries TRBV6-6 and TRBJ1-2, with D maybe TRBD1 (6 bases). This CDR3 region has 15 residues. Germline values: CDR1 MNHNY, CDR2 SVGAGI (reference sequence). Trimming removed 2 bases from V and 8 bases from J, with 18 bases in between. CDR3 DNA sequence: TGTGCCAGCAGTTACCGGGGGGCCTCAGGGGACGGCTACACCTTC. Its translation is CASSYRGASGDGYTF.

The chain joins TRBV29-1 to TRBJ1-2; D call uncertain. The V gene lost 4 bases and the J gene lost 5 bases, with 8 bases spanning the gap. The CDR3 is 11 amino acids. The germline gives CDR1 SQVTM, CDR2 ANQGSEA. The CDR3: CSVALWYGYTF. The CDR3, as DNA: TGCAGCGTTGCTTTGTGGTATGGCTACACCTTC.

For this clonotype: One junction end disagrees with the germline gene, perhaps due to a read error. The rearrangement links TRBV12-3 or TRBV12-4 to TRBJ2-1, with 7 bases matching TRBD2. The CDR3 contains 13 residues. The CDR3 here is CASSPLEGSGNTF. The CDR3, as DNA: TGTGCCAGCAGTCCGCTCGAGGGCAGCGGGAACACCTTC.

This clonotype was observed a single time. The V and J genes are TRBV3-1 and TRBJ1-2, with 7 nucleotides matching TRBD1. V lost 4 bases, J lost 8 bases, and 13 bases stayed unmatched. The CDR3 totals 15 residues. The germline V gene encodes CDR1 LGHDT and CDR2 YNNKEL (reference sequence). CDR3 in DNA: TGTGCCAGCAGCCGATGGGACAGCAGACAGCGGGGCTACACCTTC. Translation: CASSRWDSRQRGYTF.

The V and J genes are TRBV20-1 and TRBJ1-5; no firm D call. Germline assignment: CDR1 DFQATT and CDR2 SNEGSKA (reference sequence). Deletions cut 4 bases from V and 2 bases from J, with 9 bases between. This CDR3 spans 13 amino acids. CDR3 in DNA: TGCAGTGCTAAGGATTTGGGCAATCAGCCCCAGCATTTT. Translating gives CSAKDLGNQPQHF.

The chain couples TRBV7-9 to TRBJ2-3; D is ambiguous. The CDR3 extends over 13 amino acids. Germline CDR1 and CDR2: SEHNR and FQNEAQ (reference sequence). Trimming took off 11 bases at V and 4 bases at J, with 16 bases between the two ends. The CDR3, as DNA: TGTGCCCCTAACCTTCTCGCGGCAGATACGCAGTATTTT. Its protein product is CAPNLLAADTQYF.

The chain carries TRBV7-9 and TRBJ2-7; D not resolved. Germline V gives CDR1 SEHNR, CDR2 FQNEAQ (reference sequence). V was pared by 1 base and J by 2 bases, with 9 bases between. The CDR3 extends over 14 amino acids. CDR3 sequence (DNA): TGTGCCAGCAGCTTAGGTGAGGTTCCCTACGAGCAGTACTTC. It specifies CASSLGEVPYEQYF. The whole variable domain, remainder taken from reference TRBV7-9 and TRBJ2-7, is DTGVSQNPRHKITKRGQNVTFRCDPISEHNRLYWYRQTLGQGPEFLTYFQNEAQLEKSRLLSDRFSAERPKGSFSTLEIQRTEQGDSAMYLCASSLGEVPYEQYFGPGTRLTVT.

The chain carries TRBV6-2 or TRBV6-3 and TRBJ2-1; D gene unclear. Looked up from germline, CDR1 is MNHEY and CDR2 is SVGEGT. With 3 bases removed from V and 8 bases from J, the gap between germline ends came to 5 bases. The CDR3 loop spans 11 amino acids. In nucleotides, the CDR3 is TGTGCCAGCAGTTATTGGTATGAGCAGTTCTTC. Translated: CASSYWYEQFF.

The chain links TRBV29-1 to TRBJ1-1; possible D gene TRBD1, 6 bases. The CDR3 length is 12 residues. V was shortened by 6 bases and J by 2 bases, with 10 bases between the two germline ends. The V gene's germline CDR1 is SQVTM and CDR2 ANQGSEA. CDR3: CSVMDSNTEAFF. The CDR3 nucleotides read TGCAGCGTGATGGACAGCAACACTGAAGCTTTCTTT.

The V call is TRBV20-1, the J call TRBJ2-3; TRBD2 matches at 12 bases. This CDR3 region has 17 residues. With V trimmed by 4 bases and J by 4 bases, 12 bases remained unmatched. The germline V gene encodes CDR1 DFQATT and CDR2 SNEGSKA (reference sequence). For the CDR3, the DNA is TGCAGTGCTAACGGACTAGCGGGATTTGTTCGTTCAGATACGCAGTATTTT. Translation gives CSANGLAGFVRSDTQYF.

V is TRBV7-9 and J is TRBJ2-1; D is unclear. Germline V gene lookup returns CDR1 SEHNR and CDR2 FQNEAQ (reference sequence). This CDR3 has 16 amino acids. Trimming removed 0 bases from V and 0 bases from J, with 9 bases in between. DNA for the CDR3: TGTGCCAGCAGCTTAGCGGGCAGTACCTCCTACAATGAGCAGTTCTTC. Encoded protein: CASSLAGSTSYNEQFF.

The chain links TRBV20-1 to TRBJ2-4; maybe TRBD1 (5 bases). Germline CDR1 is DFQATT and CDR2 is SNEGSKA (reference sequence). The CDR3 spans 14 residues. Deletions cut 6 bases from V and 0 bases from J, with 12 bases between. CDR3 sequence: CSARQGLAKNIQYF. DNA for the CDR3: TGCAGTGCGCGGCAGGGCCTAGCCAAAAACATTCAGTACTTC.

CDR3 sequence reads: CASSIQGYPYNEQFF. In nucleotides, the CDR3 is TGTGCCAGTAGTATTCAGGGTTACCCCTACAATGAGCAGTTCTTC. The V call is TRBV19, the J call TRBJ2-1; D possibly corresponds to TRBD1 (5 bases). CDR1 is LNHDA and CDR2 is SQIVND in the germline V gene (reference sequence). Trimming stripped 3 bases from V and 2 bases from J, with 11 bases between. CDR3 size: 15 residues.

J is TRBJ1-1 and V is TRBV27; D is unclear. In germline, CDR1 is MNHEY, CDR2 SMNVEV (reference sequence). Between the trimmed V and J ends, which lost 0 bases and 5 bases, there was a span of 10 bases. This CDR3 contains 14 residues. Written as DNA, the CDR3 is TGTGCCAGCAGTTTATCCATGGTTTATACTGAAGCTTTCTTT. Protein: CASSLSMVYTEAFF.

This chain links TRBV20-1 with TRBJ2-1; D gene uncertain. The CDR3 covers 15 residues. CDR1 is DFQATT, CDR2 SNEGSKA, per germline (reference sequence). The germline V and J ends were trimmed by 2 bases and 0 bases, with 11 bases remaining between them. As DNA, the CDR3 is TGCAGTGCTAGACCTCCAAGAAGCTCCTACAATGAGCAGTTCTTC. It codes for CSARPPRSSYNEQFF.

The chain couples TRBV6-5 to TRBJ2-1, with a weak D call TRBD2 (5 bases). Germline-derived CDR1 and CDR2 are MNHEY and SVGAGI. V lost 5 bases and J 10 bases, leaving 9 bases between the germline ends. The CDR3 has 11 residues. Here the CDR3 DNA reads TGTGCCAGCAGTACGGGATTAGAGCAGTTCTTC. It yields the protein CASSTGLEQFF.

The V gene is TRBV29-1, the J gene TRBJ2-7, with D hard to call. V gave up 7 bases and J gave up 4 bases, with 14 bases separating them. Germline-derived CDR1 and CDR2 are SQVTM and ANQGSEA. The CDR3 has 12 amino acids. The CDR3 sequence: CSAVWSSYEQYF. The CDR3 DNA reads as TGCAGCGCTGTGTGGAGCAGTTACGAGCAGTACTTC.

This chain links TRBV15 with TRBJ2-1, with no clear D. The CDR3 runs to 14 residues. V was shortened by 4 bases and J by 3 bases, with 10 bases between the two germline ends. Germline assignment: CDR1 LNHNV and CDR2 YYDKDF (reference sequence). CDR3 nucleotide sequence: TGTGCCACCAGCACGTTTCTGAGCTACAATGAGCAGTTCTTC. It is translated as CATSTFLSYNEQFF.

The J gene is TRBJ2-7, the V gene TRBV27; 7 nucleotides match TRBD2. Losses at the gene ends were 6 bases for V and 5 bases for J; bases not matched to a gene: 10. CDR3 length: 14 amino acids. CDR1 and CDR2 from the germline V gene are MNHEY and SMNVEV (reference sequence). The DNA of the CDR3 is TGTGCCAGCAGCCCCCTCCGGGGGGTAGACGAGCAGTACTTC. Translating gives CASSPLRGVDEQYF.

This chain connects TRBV19 to TRBJ2-1; D is uncertain. The CDR3 runs 12 residues. The V gene lost 3 bases and the J gene lost 7 bases, with 7 bases spanning the gap. The germline CDR1 and CDR2 sequences are LNHDA and SQIVND (reference sequence). The CDR3 here is CASSMFQNEQFF. CDR3 coding DNA: TGTGCCAGTAGTATGTTTCAGAATGAGCAGTTCTTC.

This sequence joins TRBV7-6 and TRBJ2-6, with a tentative D call TRBD1 (5 bases). CDR1 is SGHVS and CDR2 is FNYEAQ in the germline V gene. V dropped 2 bases and J dropped 2 bases, with 10 bases sitting between them. CDR3 length: 16 amino acids. The CDR3 here is CASSLSDRAGANVLTF. In DNA form, the CDR3 reads TGTGCCAGCAGCTTAAGTGACAGAGCTGGGGCCAACGTCCTGACTTTC.

The chain joins TRBV5-6 to TRBJ1-1, with D possibly being TRBD1 (5 bases). The germline V and J ends were trimmed by 0 bases and 1 base, with 10 bases remaining between them. The CDR3 runs to 15 residues. The germline CDR1 and CDR2 sequences are SGHDT and YYEEEE. The CDR3 spells CASSLEGTANTEAFF. Written as DNA, the CDR3 is TGTGCCAGCAGCTTGGAAGGGACCGCGAACACTGAAGCTTTCTTT.

CDR3 residues: CASSLDTSTDTQYF. CDR3 bases: TGTGCCAGTAGTCTGGATACTAGCACAGATACGCAGTATTTT. V is TRBV19 and J is TRBJ2-3; D gene uncertain. Trimming removed 5 bases at V and 0 bases at J, with 9 bases between. From germline, CDR1 is LNHDA and CDR2 SQIVND (reference sequence). This CDR3 comprises 14 residues.

V gene TRBV4-2 combines with J gene TRBJ2-1; D unclear. V shed 3 bases and J shed 1 base, with 10 bases lying between them. The CDR3 is 15 amino acids. The V gene's germline CDR1 is LGHNA and CDR2 YNFKEQ. CDR3 bases: TGTGCCAGCAGCCAGGGGATTAATTCCTACAATGAGCAGTTCTTC. It yields the protein CASSQGINSYNEQFF.

This sequence joins TRBV7-9 and TRBJ2-1, with a possible D match to TRBD2 (5 bases). Germline values: CDR1 SEHNR, CDR2 FQNEAQ (reference sequence). This CDR3 spans 15 amino acids. V shed 4 bases and J shed 7 bases, with 17 bases lying between them. CDR3 DNA: TGTGCCAGCAGCTACCTGGAGGTTCAAGGGAATGAGCAGTTCTTC. Residues: CASSYLEVQGNEQFF.

The chain carries TRBV4-2 and TRBJ1-1, with TRBD1 identical over 7 bases. V dropped 1 base and J dropped 1; count of bases not matched to a gene: 3. CDR1 and CDR2 (germline): LGHNA, YNFKEQ. This CDR3 spans 15 amino acids. Written as DNA, the CDR3 is TGTGCCAGCAGCCAAGGGACAGGAAAGAACACTGAAGCTTTCTTT. Protein product: CASSQGTGKNTEAFF.